What follows is one T cell receptor beta chain and its context. This clonotype was seen ten or more times. Its specific antigen is unknown. No quality values exist for individual bases; no much larger clone is one base distant. The data are from a study of identical twins (dated by TCRdb to 2016 to 2018). In terms of the full investigation: TCR alpha and beta repertoires from monozygotic twins, unrelated adults of various ages and cord blood were deep-sequenced to test whether fetal clonotypes persist. To rule out contamination, replicate twin experiments were performed at different times with different library preparation protocols. Findings and caveats that apply to the study as a whole: In monozygotic twins, out-of-frame TCR alpha sharing was systematically underestimated by recombination models, although the models agreed with sharing between unrelated individuals. Zero-insertion analyses could be partly confounded by invariant T cells such as MAIT and iNKT, although diverse VJ usage argued against such confounding for most clonotypes. Because the same donors could not be followed over many years, the conclusions relied on cross-sectional statistical analysis. Abundant cord blood beta clonotypes had fewer insertions, young adult naive repertoires showed a similar but weaker trend, and memory repertoires showed no such trend. Out-of-frame TCR alpha sequences shared between twins showed an excess of low generation-probability sequences compared with coincidental sharing between unrelated individuals. In beta out-of-frame sequences, excess twin sharing was weaker, because having fewer shared sequences lowered the signal-to-noise ratio.

Receptor libraries were prepared by 5' RACE. The listed sequencing device is Illumina HiSeq 2000. A universal primer binding site was introduced by template switching, and a unique molecular identifier was present in the final cDNA, enabling accurate counting of TCR cDNA molecules. Specific primers in the conserved constant-segment region were used to synthesize first-strand cDNA for the TCR alpha and beta chains. To control for contamination, every cDNA library carried two barcodes: a SMART-Mk sample barcode plus Illumina barcodes. TruSeq adapter sequences and Illumina sample barcodes were added in two successive PCR steps. The Illumina HiSeq platform was used with custom primers to sequence TCR alpha and beta cDNA libraries. The study's processing was this. MiGEC was used to process raw reads and extract unique molecular identifiers, and MiXCR was used to find CDR3 positions. Recombination models were inferred per individual with the repgenHMM and IGoR tools using an EM algorithm. Shared clonotypes were analyzed with the tcR package in R, and sharing was normalized by the product of cloneset sizes. To study raw recombination free of thymic and clonal selection effects, out-of-frame nonproductive sequences were analyzed. The public reads were reanalyzed by TCRdb: fastp trimming at Q25, MiXCR alignment, in-frame beta chains only. A single entry per CDR3 protein holds the most common genes and DNA from its merged rows. The V and J calls and clone size come from TCRdb's table, not from the authors' own analysis. In all, the sample holds about 660,000 distinct CDR3 sequences, and under 9% of those were seen once. Approximately 0.94% of the sample goes to the ten largest clones.

Every donor was a healthy Caucasian. The twin cohort comprised three pairs of female monozygotic twins, all aged roughly 18 to 30 years. RNA for TCR libraries was isolated from peripheral blood mononuclear cells. Cut back by 5 bases and 4 bases, the V and J ends lie 14 bases apart. From the germline V gene (reference sequence), CDR1 is SEHNR and CDR2 is FQNEAQ. Counted from cysteine to phenylalanine, this CDR3 has 14 amino acids. Just CDR3 DNA is preserved here, 42 bases in frame from base 1. Separately, the same data were catalogued under a study of yellow fever vaccine responses in identical twins. The second study reports: The T cell response to vaccination in identical twins was reported by the authors to appear partly convergent and partly personalized. Focusing on identical twins, the study followed the T cell clones that responded to the vaccine, and did so with precision.

Recombination joined TRBV7-9 with TRBJ1-1; tentative D gene TRBD1, with 5 bases matching. This clonotype originated in a young woman in good health. The sample was PBMCs. The CDR3 in this case is CASSPRGRGTEAFF. The DNA sequence reads TGTGCCAGCAGCCCCCGGGGGAGGGGCACTGAAGCTTTCTTT.